These T cell receptor beta chains were read from a single sample in a study of a mutant IDH1 vaccine in newly diagnosed glioma. Antigen specificity for these receptors is unknown. The repertoire was sequenced with immunoSEQ multiplex PCR; TCRdb's copy has only in-frame clones and lacks some. Of some 10,000 clones listed, around 85% were seen once; the top ten hold over 15%. The sample was PBMCs, taken from a glioma patient whose treatment included an IDH1 peptide vaccine. These TCRs come from a man younger than 45 with glioma. Each CDR3 is given with its conserved first and last residue. The order of the fields is clone size, J gene, D gene, V gene, CDR3 protein, CDR3 DNA. A D gene is named only where the DNA matches it firmly. Only some rows state a clone size, as once, few, many or a class for expanded clones.

>-|TRBJ2-7|-|TRBV27
CASSLAQAYEQYF
TGTGCCAGCAGTTTAGCACAGGCCTACGAGCAGTACTTC
>-|TRBJ1-1|-|TRBV30
CAWRGVGGLGGEAFF
TGTGCCTGGAGGGGAGTGGGGGGCCTGGGTGGTGAAGCTTTCTTT
>-|TRBJ2-1|TRBD1|TRBV6-4
CASSEFRDRDLFF
TGTGCCAGCAGTGAGTTCCGGGACAGGGATCTGTTCTTC
>-|TRBJ2-7|TRBD2|TRBV7-2
CASSLNRLAGVYYF
TGTGCCAGCAGCTTAAATCGACTAGCGGGAGTCTATTACTTC
>-|TRBJ2-3|-|TRBV5-1
CASRPSVGTDTQYF
TGCGCCAGCAGACCCTCGGTGGGCACAGATACGCAGTATTTT
>-|TRBJ1-1|-|TRBV18
CASSPGANTEAFF
TGTGCCAGCTCACCTGGGGCGAACACTGAAGCTTTCTTT
>once|TRBJ2-5|-|TRBV10-3
CAIRPGSQETQYF
TGTGCCATCAGGCCGGGATCTCAAGAGACCCAGTACTTC
>-|TRBJ2-5|-|TRBV20-1
CSALGRETQYF
TGCAGTGCATTAGGACGAGAGACCCAGTACTTC
>-|TRBJ2-2|-|TRBV7-9
CASSSLNTANTGELFF
TGTGCCAGCAGCTCTCTTAACACAGCGAACACCGGGGAGCTGTTTTTT
>-|TRBJ2-7|-|TRBV2
CASRVAVVIEQYF
TGTGCCAGCAGGGTCGCGGTGGTAATCGAGCAGTACTTC
>-|TRBJ2-7|-|TRBV5-1
CASSLDGLPYEQYF
TGCGCCAGCAGCTTGGACGGCCTCCCGTACGAGCAGTACTTC
>few|TRBJ2-2|-|TRBV9
CASSVRDLSRELFF
TGTGCCAGCAGCGTGAGGGACCTAAGTAGGGAGCTGTTTTTT
>-|TRBJ2-1|-|TRBV11-3
CASSYAGSSYNEQFF
TGTGCCAGCAGCTACGCGGGAAGCTCCTACAATGAGCAGTTCTTC
>few|TRBJ2-1|-|TRBV5-1
CASSLQASYNEQFF
TGCGCCAGCAGCTTACAGGCTAGCTACAATGAGCAGTTCTTC
>-|TRBJ2-5|TRBD1|TRBV6-6
CASSYLDRGETQYF
TGTGCCAGCAGTTACCTGGACAGGGGGGAGACCCAGTACTTC
>-|TRBJ2-7|TRBD1|TRBV5-6
CASSLRGTGWYF
TGTGCCAGCAGCCTCCGAGGGACAGGGTGGTACTTC
>-|TRBJ1-5|-|TRBV6-6
CASKRAYSNQPQHF
TGTGCCAGCAAAAGGGCTTATAGCAATCAGCCCCAGCATTTT
>-|TRBJ2-1|TRBD1|TRBV6-6
CASSYSRGGRYNEQFF
TGTGCCAGCAGTTACTCTCGAGGGGGCCGCTACAATGAGCAGTTCTTC
>-|TRBJ1-4|-|TRBV14
CASSRTVNEKLFF
TGTGCCAGCAGCCGGACAGTGAATGAAAAACTGTTTTTT
>-|TRBJ1-5|TRBD1|TRBV19
CASSGTGNQPQHF
TGTGCCAGTAGTGGGACAGGGAATCAGCCCCAGCATTTT